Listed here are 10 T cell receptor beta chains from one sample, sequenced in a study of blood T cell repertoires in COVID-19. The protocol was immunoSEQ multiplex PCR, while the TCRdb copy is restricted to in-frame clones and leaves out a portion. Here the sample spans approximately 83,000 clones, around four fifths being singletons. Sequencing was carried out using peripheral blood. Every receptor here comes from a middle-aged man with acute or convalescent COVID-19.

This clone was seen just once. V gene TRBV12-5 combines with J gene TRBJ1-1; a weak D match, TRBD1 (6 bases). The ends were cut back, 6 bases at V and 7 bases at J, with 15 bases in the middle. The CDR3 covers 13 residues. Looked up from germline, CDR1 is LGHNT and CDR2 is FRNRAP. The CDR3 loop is CASGTTQGIEAFF. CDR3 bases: TGTGCTAGTGGAACCACTCAGGGGATTGAAGCTTTCTTT.

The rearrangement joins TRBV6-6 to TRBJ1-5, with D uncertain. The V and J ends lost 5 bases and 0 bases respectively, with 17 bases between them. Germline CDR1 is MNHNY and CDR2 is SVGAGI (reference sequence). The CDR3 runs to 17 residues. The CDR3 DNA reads TGTGCCAGCAGTCGACCCGGCGGAGTGGATAGCAATCAGCCCCAGCATTTT. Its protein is CASSRPGGVDSNQPQHF.

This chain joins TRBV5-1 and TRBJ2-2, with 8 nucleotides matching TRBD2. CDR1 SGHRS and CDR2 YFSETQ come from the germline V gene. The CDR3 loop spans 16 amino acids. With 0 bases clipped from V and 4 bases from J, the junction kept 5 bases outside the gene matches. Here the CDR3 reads CASSLAGGAPTGELFF. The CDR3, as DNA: TGCGCCAGCAGCTTGGCCGGGGGGGCGCCCACCGGGGAGCTGTTTTTT.

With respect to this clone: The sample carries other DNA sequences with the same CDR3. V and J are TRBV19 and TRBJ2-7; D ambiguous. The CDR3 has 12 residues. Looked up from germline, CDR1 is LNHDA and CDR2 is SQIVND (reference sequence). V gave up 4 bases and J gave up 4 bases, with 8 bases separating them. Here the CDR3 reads CASSTSGYEQYF. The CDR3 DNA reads TGTGCCAGTAGTACTTCGGGTTACGAGCAGTACTTC.

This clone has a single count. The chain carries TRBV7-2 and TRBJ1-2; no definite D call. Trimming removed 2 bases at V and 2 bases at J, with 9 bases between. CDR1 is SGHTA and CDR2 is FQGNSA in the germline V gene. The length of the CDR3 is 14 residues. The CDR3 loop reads CASSLSSQNYGYTF. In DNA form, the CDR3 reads TGTGCCAGCAGCTTATCTTCACAGAACTATGGCTACACCTTC.

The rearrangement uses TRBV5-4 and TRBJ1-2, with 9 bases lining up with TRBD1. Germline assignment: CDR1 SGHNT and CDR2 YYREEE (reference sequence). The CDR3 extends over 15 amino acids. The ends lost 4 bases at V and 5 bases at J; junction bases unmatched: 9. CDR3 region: CASSTRDRVLYGYTF. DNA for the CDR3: TGTGCCAGCAGCACCCGGGACAGGGTCCTATATGGCTACACCTTC.

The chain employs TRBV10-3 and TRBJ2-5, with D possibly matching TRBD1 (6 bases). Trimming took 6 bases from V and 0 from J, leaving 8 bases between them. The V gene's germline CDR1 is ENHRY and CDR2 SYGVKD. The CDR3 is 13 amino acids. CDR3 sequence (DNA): TGTGCCATCAGCCAGGGGTACCAAGAGACCCAGTACTTC. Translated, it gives CAISQGYQETQYF.

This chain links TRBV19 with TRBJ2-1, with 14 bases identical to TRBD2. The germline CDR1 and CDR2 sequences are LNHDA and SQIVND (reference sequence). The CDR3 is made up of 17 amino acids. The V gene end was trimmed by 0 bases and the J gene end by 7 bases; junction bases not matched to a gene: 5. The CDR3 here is CASSIETSGRGLNEQFF. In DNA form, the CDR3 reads TGTGCCAGTAGTATAGAGACTAGCGGGAGGGGCCTAAATGAGCAGTTCTTC.

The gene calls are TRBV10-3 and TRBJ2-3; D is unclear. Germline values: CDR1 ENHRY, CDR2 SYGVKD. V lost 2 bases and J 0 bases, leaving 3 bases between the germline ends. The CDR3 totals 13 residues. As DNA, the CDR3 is TGTGCCATCAGTGAGGAGAGCACAGATACGCAGTATTTT. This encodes CAISEESTDTQYF.

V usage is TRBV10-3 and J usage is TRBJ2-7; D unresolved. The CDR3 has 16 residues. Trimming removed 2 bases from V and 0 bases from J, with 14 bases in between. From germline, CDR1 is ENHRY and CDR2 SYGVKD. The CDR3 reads CAISEPPTENSYEQYF. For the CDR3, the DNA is TGTGCCATCAGTGAGCCCCCTACAGAGAACTCCTACGAGCAGTACTTC.